This T cell receptor (beta chain) was found in a study of identifying expanded T cells in peripheral blood. Findings and caveats of the study: Variance in clone template counts between approximately two-week samples significantly increased with total template count across all healthy donors. Over around two and four weeks, about 16.4 and 19 clones changed, versus around 1.2 between replicates.

Trimming cost V 11 bases and J 6 bases, with 16 bases left between them. Germline V CDR1 and CDR2: SEHNR, FQNEAQ (reference sequence). This CDR3 has 13 residues. Data came from immunoSEQ multiplex PCR; TCRdb stores just in-frame clones and leaves some out. The sample holds about 78,000 clones, 88% seen once. Comments on this clone: The antigen remains undetermined.

The rearrangement uses TRBV7-9 and TRBJ1-4; D not certain. This TCR was sampled from a person aged 18 to 69 in good health. Sequencing was done on a sample of blood. In DNA form, the CDR3 reads TGTGCCGGTCGAGGGAGGGCCGATGAAAAACTGTTTTTT. This gives the protein CAGRGRADEKLFF.